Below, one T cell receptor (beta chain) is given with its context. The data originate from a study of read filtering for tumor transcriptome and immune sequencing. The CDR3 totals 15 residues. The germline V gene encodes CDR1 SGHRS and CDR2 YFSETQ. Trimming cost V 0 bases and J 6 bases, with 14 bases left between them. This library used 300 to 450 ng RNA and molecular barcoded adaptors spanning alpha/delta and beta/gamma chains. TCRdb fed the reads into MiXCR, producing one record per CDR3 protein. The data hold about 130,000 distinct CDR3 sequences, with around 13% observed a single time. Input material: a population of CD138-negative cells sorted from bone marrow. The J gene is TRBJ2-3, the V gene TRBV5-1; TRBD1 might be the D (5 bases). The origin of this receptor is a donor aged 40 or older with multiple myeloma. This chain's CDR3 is CASSLERGAWDTQYF. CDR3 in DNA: TGCGCCAGCAGCTTGGAAAGGGGCGCCTGGGATACGCAGTATTTT.